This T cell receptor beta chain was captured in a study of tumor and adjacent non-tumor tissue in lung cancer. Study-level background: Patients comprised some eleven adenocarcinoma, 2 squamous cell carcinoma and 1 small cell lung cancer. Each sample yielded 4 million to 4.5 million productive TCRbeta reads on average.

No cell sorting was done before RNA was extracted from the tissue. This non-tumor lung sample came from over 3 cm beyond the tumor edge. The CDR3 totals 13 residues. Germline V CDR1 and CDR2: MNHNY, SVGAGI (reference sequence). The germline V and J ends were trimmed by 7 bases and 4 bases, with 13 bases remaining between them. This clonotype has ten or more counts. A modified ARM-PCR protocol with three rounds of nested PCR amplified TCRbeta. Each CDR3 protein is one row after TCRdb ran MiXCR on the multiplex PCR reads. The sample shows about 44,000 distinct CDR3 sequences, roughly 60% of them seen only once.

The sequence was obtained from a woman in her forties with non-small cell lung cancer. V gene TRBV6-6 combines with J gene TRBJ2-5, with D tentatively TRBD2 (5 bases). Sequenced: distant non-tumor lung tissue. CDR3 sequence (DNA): TGTGCCAGCACTTTACTAGGCCGAGAGACCCAGTACTTC. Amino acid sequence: CASTLLGRETQYF.